The next 31 T cell receptor beta chains were all read from a single sample in a study of cytomegalovirus exposure and HLA in healthy donors. The PCR had 60 Vbeta and 13 Jbeta primers. This table comes from immunoSEQ multiplex PCR, and its TCRdb copy is limited to in-frame clones, with some not included. The repertoire holds some 130,000 clones, with over 70% as singletons. The sample was PBMCs. The source is a man aged 30 to 45 in good health and CMV-seronegative.

The rearrangement uses TRBV7-2 and TRBJ2-1; 9 positions agree with TRBD2. CDR1 is SGHTA and CDR2 is FQGNSA in the germline V gene. The CDR3 extends over 15 amino acids. The junction had 4 bases not matched to a gene; V was cut back by 2 bases and J by 5 bases. CDR3 region: CASSLRLAGNNEQFF. In DNA, the CDR3 is TGTGCCAGCAGCTTAAGGCTAGCGGGAAACAATGAGCAGTTCTTC.

This chain uses TRBV9 with TRBJ1-1, with 8 nucleotides matching TRBD1. V lost 7 bases, J lost 5 bases, and 7 bases stayed unmatched. This CDR3 has 13 residues. The germline V gene has CDR1 SGDLS and CDR2 YYNGEE. CDR3 coding DNA: TGTGCCAGCTCCAGGGGGCTGGTTACTGAAGCTTTCTTT. Its translation is CASSRGLVTEAFF.

This clone was counted once. This rearrangement joins TRBV27 to TRBJ2-7; TRBD1 matches 10 bases. With 4 bases clipped from V and 6 bases from J, the junction kept 12 bases outside the gene matches. The CDR3 spans 16 residues. Germline assignment: CDR1 MNHEY and CDR2 SMNVEV (reference sequence). The CDR3 bases are TGTGCCAGCAGTTCCCTTTTCGGGACAGGGGCGGCCGAGCAGTACTTC. Translated: CASSSLFGTGAAEQYF.

This chain uses TRBV9 with TRBJ2-3; 13 bases map to TRBD2. V was pared by 0 bases and J by 6 bases, with 4 bases of the junction left unmatched. Germline CDR1 is SGDLS and CDR2 is YYNGEE. This CDR3 spans 16 amino acids. The CDR3 DNA sequence: TGTGCCAGCAGCGTAGGGACTAGCGGGAGTCTCGATACGCAGTATTTT. Its protein is CASSVGTSGSLDTQYF.

V usage is TRBV10-3 and J usage is TRBJ2-3; D possibly corresponds to TRBD2 (6 bases). CDR1 is ENHRY and CDR2 is SYGVKD in the germline V gene. The CDR3 spans 14 residues. V lost 2 bases, J lost 4 bases, and 10 bases lay in between. This CDR3 is CAISERDLPDTQYF. The DNA for the CDR3 is TGTGCCATCAGTGAGAGGGACTTACCAGATACGCAGTATTTT.

The CDR3 region has the DNA TGTGCCAGCAGTTACGGAGACAGGGGCACTGAAGCTTTCTTT. This sequence encodes CASSYGDRGTEAFF. The chain uses TRBV6-5 and TRBJ1-1; 8 positions agree with TRBD1. The CDR3 consists of 14 residues. CDR1 is MNHEY, CDR2 SVGAGI, per germline. V was pared by 2 bases and J by 4 bases, with 3 bases of the junction left unmatched.

The gene calls are TRBV9 and TRBJ1-2; 7 bases match TRBD1. V was pared by 1 base and J by 4 bases, with 7 bases of the junction left unmatched. Germline loops: CDR1 SGDLS, CDR2 YYNGEE. The CDR3 totals 15 residues. The CDR3: CASSVLGQAGYGYTF. DNA for the CDR3: TGTGCCAGCAGCGTATTAGGACAGGCAGGCTATGGCTACACCTTC.

This sequence joins TRBV10-3 and TRBJ1-1; D gene ambiguous. There are 12 residues in the CDR3. Trimming took off 8 bases at V and 5 bases at J, with 12 bases between the two ends. Germline CDR1 reads ENHRY; CDR2 reads SYGVKD. The CDR3, as DNA: TGTGCCATCTCCCAGTCCGGGACTGAAGCTTTCTTT. This gives the protein CAISQSGTEAFF.

This clone was recorded only once. The J gene is TRBJ1-1, the V gene TRBV27; D is possibly TRBD1 (5 bases). CDR3 size: 14 residues. The germline CDR1 and CDR2 sequences are MNHEY and SMNVEV (reference sequence). V shed 2 bases and J shed 0 bases, with 7 bases lying between them. DNA of the CDR3: TGTGCCAGCAGTTTAAAGGGGTTGAACACTGAAGCTTTCTTT. Its protein product is CASSLKGLNTEAFF.

The CDR3 is CASSYTDRGGETQYF. The CDR3 bases are TGTGCCAGCAGTTACACTGACAGGGGGGGGGAGACCCAGTACTTC. The chain uses TRBV6-6 and TRBJ2-5; 9 positions match TRBD1. The J segment lost 5 bases and the V segment lost 2 bases, leaving 6 bases of the junction unmatched. This CDR3 spans 15 amino acids. CDR1 and CDR2 from the germline V gene are MNHNY and SVGAGI (reference sequence).

The chain couples TRBV29-1 to TRBJ1-6; maybe TRBD1 (6 bases). The germline V gene has CDR1 SQVTM and CDR2 ANQGSEA. The V and J ends lost 4 bases and 8 bases respectively, with 12 bases between them. The CDR3 is made up of 13 amino acids. Here the CDR3 reads CSVAQGEDSPLHF. The CDR3 nucleotides read TGCAGCGTTGCACAGGGAGAAGATTCACCCCTCCACTTT. Supplemented by reference TRBV29-1 and TRBJ1-6, the full variable domain reads SAVISQKPSRDICQRGTSLTIQCQVDSQVTMMFWYRQQPGQSLTLIATANQGSEATYESGFVIDKFPISRPNLTFSTLTVSNMSPEDSSIYLCSVAQGEDSPLHFGNGTRLTVT.

The chain has TRBV7-9 and TRBJ2-7; TRBD2 might be the D (7 bases). Per the germline V gene, CDR1 is SEHNR and CDR2 is FQNEAQ (reference sequence). V gave up 2 bases and J gave up 0 bases, with 14 bases separating them. The CDR3 covers 16 residues. The CDR3 DNA reads TGTGCCAGCAGCTTATGGGGAGGGGGAAACTCCTACGAGCAGTACTTC. Its translation is CASSLWGGGNSYEQYF.

This chain joins TRBV27 and TRBJ1-1; 9 bases align to TRBD1. This CDR3 region has 16 residues. CDR1 is MNHEY, CDR2 SMNVEV, per germline (reference sequence). Trimming removed 6 bases from V and 0 bases from J; junction bases left unmatched: 8. The CDR3 here is CASSPGTGLMNTEAFF. The CDR3, as DNA: TGTGCCAGCAGCCCTGGGACAGGGCTTATGAACACTGAAGCTTTCTTT.

This clone was seen more than once but under ten times. The junction does not match germline at one end; this may be a read error. The rearrangement links TRBV5-6 to TRBJ1-1; no clear D. Germline CDR1 is SGHDT and CDR2 is YYEEEE. This CDR3 is built from 12 residues. The CDR3 nucleotides read TGTGCCAGCAGCTTTCCCCCCTCGTCCCAGATCTTT. This translates into CASSFPPSSQIF.

V gene TRBV28 combines with J gene TRBJ2-7, with 8 bases lining up with TRBD1. The CDR3 is 15 amino acids. CDR1 MDHEN and CDR2 SYDVKM come from the germline V gene. With 3 bases clipped from V and 1 base from J, the junction kept 5 bases outside the gene matches. The CDR3 DNA sequence: TGTGCCAGCAGTTTGTGGGGGACAGGTTCCTACGAGCAGTACTTC. This sequence encodes CASSLWGTGSYEQYF.

V and J are TRBV19 and TRBJ2-1; the match to TRBD2 covers 14 bases. With 8 bases clipped from V and 10 bases from J, the junction kept 4 bases outside the gene matches. CDR1 is LNHDA, CDR2 SQIVND, per germline (reference sequence). The CDR3 has 13 amino acids. CDR3: CASSGLAGGEQFF. The CDR3 DNA reads as TGTGCCAGTTCCGGACTAGCGGGAGGAGAGCAGTTCTTC. The whole variable domain, remainder taken from reference TRBV19 and TRBJ2-1, is DGGITQSPKYLFRKEGQNVTLSCEQNLNHDAMYWYRQDPGQGLRLIYYSQIVNDFQKGDIAEGYSVSREKKESFPLTVTSAQKNPTAFYLCASSGLAGGEQFFGPGTRLTVL.

The chain joins TRBV18 to TRBJ1-5; 11 positions match TRBD1. V dropped 2 bases and J dropped 6; count of bases not matched to a gene: 3. Germline loops: CDR1 KGHSH, CDR2 LQKENI. This CDR3 has 15 residues. The CDR3 nucleotides are TGTGCCAGCTCACCAGGGACAGGGGGTACTCAGCCCCAGCATTTT. Protein: CASSPGTGGTQPQHF.

This chain connects TRBV2 to TRBJ1-2, with a weak D call TRBD1 (6 bases). Germline CDR1 and CDR2: SNHLY and FYNNEI. Between the trimmed V and J ends, which lost 5 bases and 8 bases, there was a span of 18 bases. This CDR3 is built from 14 residues. Written as DNA, the CDR3 is TGTGCCAGCAGTATAGTACAGGGAGTAATCGGCTACACCTTC. This encodes CASSIVQGVIGYTF. Full variable domain (outside the CDR3, taken from reference TRBV2 and TRBJ1-2): EPEVTQTPSHQVTQMGQEVILRCVPISNHLYFYWYRQILGQKVEFLVSFYNNEISEKSEIFDDQFSVERPDGSNFTLKIRSTKLEDSAMYFCASSIVQGVIGYTFGSGTRLTVV.

This clone has just one count. The chain joins TRBV10-3 to TRBJ2-2; no clear D gene. Germline V lookup: CDR1 ENHRY, CDR2 SYGVKD. This CDR3 is 16 amino acids long. Trimming took 6 bases from V and 0 from J, leaving 14 bases between them. The CDR3 loop is CAISLGATTNTGELFF. CDR3 in DNA: TGTGCCATCAGCTTAGGAGCGACCACGAACACCGGGGAGCTGTTTTTT.

This chain joins TRBV28 and TRBJ2-1; tentatively, D is TRBD2 (6 bases). The CDR3 has 15 amino acids. Trimming removed 2 bases from V and 6 bases from J, with 14 bases in between. Germline-derived CDR1 and CDR2 are MDHEN and SYDVKM. CDR3: CASSLVAGLANEQFF. CDR3 DNA: TGTGCCAGCAGTTTAGTGGCGGGGTTGGCCAATGAGCAGTTCTTC. The full variable domain, completed using reference TRBV28 and TRBJ2-1, is DVKVTQSSRYLVKRTGEKVFLECVQDMDHENMFWYRQDPGLGLRLIYFSYDVKMKEKGDIPEGYSVSREKKERFSLILESASTNQTSMYLCASSLVAGLANEQFFGPGTRLTVL.

The V call is TRBV7-9, the J call TRBJ1-2; TRBD1 agrees at 9 bases. Trimming removed 3 bases from V and 5 bases from J; junction bases left unmatched: 1. CDR3 length equals 13 residues. Germline V gene lookup returns CDR1 SEHNR and CDR2 FQNEAQ (reference sequence). For the CDR3, the DNA is TGTGCCAGCAGCTTCGGACAGGGGTATGGCTACACCTTC. Its protein is CASSFGQGYGYTF.

The J gene is TRBJ2-7, the V gene TRBV15; 8 nucleotides match TRBD2. Germline CDR1 is LNHNV and CDR2 is YYDKDF (reference sequence). Trimming cost V 5 bases and J 0 bases; bases outside gene matches: 9. The CDR3 is 16 residues long. CDR3 sequence reads: CATSSRGGAGSYEQYF. CDR3 coding DNA: TGTGCCACCAGCTCCCGGGGGGGGGCCGGCTCCTACGAGCAGTACTTC.

The J gene is TRBJ1-5, the V gene TRBV18; tentative D call: TRBD1 (6 bases). Trimming removed 1 base from V and 4 bases from J, with 11 bases in between. The CDR3 length is 15 residues. Germline V lookup: CDR1 KGHSH, CDR2 LQKENI. The CDR3 loop is CASSPLAGANQPQHF. DNA of the CDR3: TGTGCCAGCTCACCACTCGCAGGGGCAAATCAGCCCCAGCATTTT.

This clone qualifies as medium-sized (0.01 to 0.1%). The genes are TRBV6-6 and TRBJ1-1; 7 nucleotides match TRBD1. The CDR3 consists of 16 residues. Germline trimming cut 5 bases from V and 0 bases from J; bases unmatched to any gene: 9. Germline V gene data show CDR1 as MNHNY and CDR2 as SVGAGI (reference sequence). CDR3 in amino acids: CASSRWTGRMNTEAFF. Written as DNA, the CDR3 is TGTGCCAGCAGTCGATGGACAGGCCGCATGAACACTGAAGCTTTCTTT.

The chain employs TRBV13 and TRBJ1-5, with TRBD1 as a possible D gene (6 bases). V shed 5 bases and J shed 3 bases, with 11 bases lying between them. CDR1 and CDR2 (germline): PRHDT, FYEKMQ (reference sequence). This CDR3 is built from 14 residues. The chain's CDR3 is CASSPRGFNQPQHF. The CDR3 coding sequence is TGTGCCAGCAGCCCCAGGGGTTTCAATCAGCCCCAGCATTTT.

The CDR3 DNA reads TGTGCCAGCAGCTCTAGCGGCTACGAGCAGTACTTC. Translated, it gives CASSSSGYEQYF. This chain joins TRBV5-4 and TRBJ2-7, with 7 positions matching TRBD2. Germline CDR1 reads SGHNT; CDR2 reads YYREEE (reference sequence). Unmatched junction bases numbered 0, after V lost 3 bases and J lost 3 bases. This CDR3 comprises 12 residues.

This clone has only one observation. The chain couples TRBV4-3 to TRBJ1-5; TRBD1 aligns across 9 bases. Germline trimming cut 3 bases from V and 6 bases from J; bases unmatched to any gene: 3. Germline lookup yields CDR1 LGHNA and CDR2 YSLEER. This CDR3 has 14 residues. The CDR3 region is CASSQQTGGQPQHF. Here the CDR3 DNA reads TGCGCCAGCAGCCAGCAGACAGGGGGTCAGCCCCAGCATTTT.

This chain joins TRBV5-1 and TRBJ2-5, with TRBD2 identical over 11 bases. The CDR3 sequence is 17 residues long. Germline assignment: CDR1 SGHRS and CDR2 YFSETQ. V trimming: 0 bases; J trimming: 4 bases; junction bases outside the gene matches: 8. CDR3 in DNA: TGCGCCAGCAGCTTGGGGACTAGCGGGTGGAGGGGAGAGACCCAGTACTTC. Protein product: CASSLGTSGWRGETQYF.

The rearrangement uses TRBV5-6 and TRBJ1-1; 9 bases are a match to TRBD1. Trimming removed 1 base from V and 5 bases from J; junction bases left unmatched: 3. The CDR3 totals 14 residues. Per germline, CDR1 SGHDT and CDR2 YYEEEE. CDR3 nucleotide sequence: TGTGCCAGCAGCTTGACAGGGGGCGTTACTGAAGCTTTCTTT. Its translation: CASSLTGGVTEAFF.

This sequence joins TRBV21-1 and TRBJ2-5; TRBD1 is taken as the D call from the table, unchecked against the DNA. TRBV21-1 constitutes a pseudogene. This CDR3 has 16 residues. CDR3 region: CASSKVVATGQETQYF. The DNA of the CDR3 is TGTGCCAGCAGCAAAGTCGTAGCGACAGGACAAGAGACCCAGTACTTC.

The gene calls are TRBV15 and TRBJ2-1, with D possibly being TRBD1 (5 bases). The V and J ends lost 5 bases and 8 bases respectively, with 7 bases between them. This CDR3 comprises 11 residues. Germline lookup yields CDR1 LNHNV and CDR2 YYDKDF (reference sequence). The CDR3 loop reads CATSPRDEQFF. The CDR3 DNA follows: TGTGCCACCAGCCCCAGGGATGAGCAGTTCTTC.